This T cell receptor (beta chain) originates from a study of response to subunit inactivated influenza vaccine. TCRdb independently ran MiXCR on the RT-PCR reads; one entry per CDR3 protein. The table shows over 800,000 distinct CDR3 sequences, with 21% occurring only once. This clonotype was observed many times. The antigen is unknown. The germline CDR1 and CDR2 sequences are ENHRY and SYGVKD. The length of the CDR3 is 13 residues. V was cut by 4 bases and J by 1 base, with 7 bases left in between. Points from the study as a whole: T cells newly recruited by each seasonal influenza vaccination are few, the authors suggested.

J is TRBJ1-1 and V is TRBV10-3; D not certain. This receptor was obtained from a man between 50 and 59 years old who received an inactivated influenza vaccine. Sequenced here: PBMCs from blood, sampled less than 6 days after vaccination. CDR3 nucleotide sequence: TGTGCCATCAGTGGGACGGCGAACACTGAAGCTTTCTTT. Its translation: CAISGTANTEAFF.